Detailed here is one T cell receptor (beta chain). This record comes from a study of blood T cell repertoires in COVID-19. Across the whole study: Sites across the United States, Italy and Spain contributed samples from acute and convalescent COVID-19. T cells, B-cell-depleted T cells, or PBMCs supplied cDNA or gDNA.

From germline, CDR1 is SGHTA and CDR2 FQGNSA. The CDR3 consists of 16 residues. With 1 base removed from V and 4 bases from J, the gap between germline ends came to 13 bases. Per the study methods: Reference gene primer amplification in the assay estimated nucleated cell counts. Profiled with immunoSEQ multiplex PCR; TCRdb holds only in-frame clones, not every one. That table furnishes V, J and clone size, whereas the DNA furnished D and trimming. The table includes 100,000 to 150,000 clones, approximately 85% detected once. This clonotype was obtained from an older man with active or convalescent COVID-19. Sequenced sample: peripheral blood. The chain joins TRBV7-2 to TRBJ2-2; D is undetermined. CDR3 protein: CASSLVGRLGTGELFF. The CDR3 region has the DNA TGTGCCAGCAGCTTAGTAGGCAGGTTGGGCACCGGGGAGCTGTTTTTT. Drawing the rest from reference TRBV7-2 and TRBJ2-2, the complete variable domain is GAGVSQSPSNKVTEKGKDVELRCDPISGHTALYWYRQSLGQGLEFLIYFQGNSAPDKSGLPSDRFSAERTGGSVSTLTIQRTQQEDSAVYLCASSLVGRLGTGELFFGEGSRLTVL.